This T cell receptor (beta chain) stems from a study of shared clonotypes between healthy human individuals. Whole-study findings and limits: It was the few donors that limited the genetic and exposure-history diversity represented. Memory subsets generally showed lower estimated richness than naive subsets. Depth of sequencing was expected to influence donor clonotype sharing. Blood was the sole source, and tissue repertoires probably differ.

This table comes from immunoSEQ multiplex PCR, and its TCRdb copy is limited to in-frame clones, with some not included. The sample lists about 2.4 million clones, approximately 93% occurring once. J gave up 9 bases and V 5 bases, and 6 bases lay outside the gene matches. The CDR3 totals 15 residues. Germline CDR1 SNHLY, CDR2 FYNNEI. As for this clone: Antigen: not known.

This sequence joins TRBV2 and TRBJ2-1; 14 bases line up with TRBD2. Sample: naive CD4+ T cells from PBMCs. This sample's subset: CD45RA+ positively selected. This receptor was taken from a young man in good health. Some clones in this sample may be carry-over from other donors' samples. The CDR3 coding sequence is TGTGCCAGCAGTATGGGACTAGCGGGAGAACTTGAGCAGTTCTTC. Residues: CASSMGLAGELEQFF.